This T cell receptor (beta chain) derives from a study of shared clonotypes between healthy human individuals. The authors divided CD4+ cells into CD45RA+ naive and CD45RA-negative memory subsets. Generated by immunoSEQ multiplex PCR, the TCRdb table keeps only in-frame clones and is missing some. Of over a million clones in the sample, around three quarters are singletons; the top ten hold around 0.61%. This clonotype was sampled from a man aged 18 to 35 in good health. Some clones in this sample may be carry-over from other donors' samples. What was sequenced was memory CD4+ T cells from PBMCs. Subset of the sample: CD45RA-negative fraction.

For the CDR3, the DNA is TGTGCCAGCTCACCACCCTCGGAAGGCACGCAGTATTTT. Protein product: CASSPPSEGTQYF. The rearrangement links TRBV18 to TRBJ2-3; D not resolved. Germline lookup yields CDR1 KGHSH and CDR2 LQKENI. Trimming removed 0 bases from V and 9 bases from J, with 10 bases in between. CDR3 length: 13 amino acids.